A single sample gave rise to the 4 T cell receptor beta chains below, sequenced in a study of early T cells in non-severe SARS-CoV-2 infection (dated by TCRdb to about 2021). The protocol used for the library was 5' RACE. Sequencing instrument: NextSeq 500. Using fastp at Q25 and MiXCR, TCRdb reprocessed the public reads and kept productive beta chains. Merged by CDR3 protein, the rows form single entries marked with the most common genes and DNA. The sample table lists around 52,000 distinct CDR3 sequences, around a tenth of them with a count of one. The ten largest account for about 9.4% of the sample. Sequenced material: whole blood. All receptors derive from an adult who was a healthcare worker with PCR-confirmed SARS-CoV-2 infection or an uninfected control (not recorded which).

This chain connects TRBV6-5 to TRBJ2-7; D call uncertain. From germline, CDR1 is MNHEY and CDR2 SVGAGI. Trimming shortened V by 5 bases and J by 6 bases, and 14 bases separated the two germline ends. This CDR3 comprises 13 residues. CDR3 region: CASSPTHPGEQYF. CDR3 sequence (DNA): TGTGCCAGCAGTCCGACACACCCTGGCGAGCAGTACTTC.

This sequence joins TRBV6-1 and TRBJ2-2; perhaps D is TRBD1 or TRBD2 (5 bases each). V was trimmed by 6 bases and J by 6 bases, leaving 14 bases between them. The germline V gene encodes CDR1 MNHNS and CDR2 SASEGT. The CDR3 has 14 amino acids. Here the CDR3 DNA reads TGTGCCAGCAGGCCCGGGACGAATGCCGGGGAGCTGTTTTTT. Its translation is CASRPGTNAGELFF.

With regard to this clonotype: With a much larger clone just one base away, this may be a read error. The chain employs TRBV7-9 and TRBJ1-2; D is unresolved. Per the germline V gene, CDR1 is SEHNR and CDR2 is FQNEAQ (reference sequence). This CDR3 comprises 14 residues. The V end lost 3 bases, the J end lost 8 bases, and 16 bases lay between the germline ends. Here the CDR3 DNA reads TGTGCCAGCAGCTTGGTCAGGCCCCTGAAGGGCTACACCTTC. This codes for CASSLVRPLKGYTF.

This clonotype was found a few times. The rearrangement uses TRBV11-1 and TRBJ1-1, with TRBD1 as a possible D gene (5 bases). Germline V gene lookup returns CDR1 SGHAT and CDR2 FQDESV (reference sequence). The CDR3 runs 14 residues. V shed 4 bases and J shed 0 bases, with 9 bases lying between them. Written as DNA, the CDR3 is TGTGCCAGCAGCTCGGACATAATGAACACTGAAGCTTTCTTT. This gives the protein CASSSDIMNTEAFF.